The 6 T cell receptor beta chains listed next were all sequenced from one sample in a study of blood T cell repertoires in COVID-19. Repertoires were generated with immunoSEQ multiplex PCR, while TCRdb's copy carries only in-frame clones and drops some. This repertoire shows a few hundred thousand clones, roughly four fifths found once; its top ten account for around 9.2%. The sequenced material came from PBMCs or T cells enriched from blood (not recorded which). The source of these receptors is a man between 35 and 55 years old who had recovered from COVID-19.

This clone was counted only a few times. V usage is TRBV18 and J usage is TRBJ1-2; TRBD1 matches 7 bases. The CDR3 runs 17 residues. Germline V gene data show CDR1 as KGHSH and CDR2 as LQKENI. V was clipped by 3 bases and J by 8 bases; unmatched bases: 18. CDR3 nucleotide sequence: TGTGCCAGCTCACCCTTCAAGTACGGGACAGAAGGAGGAGGCTACACCTTC. This encodes CASSPFKYGTEGGGYTF.

The genes are TRBV19 and TRBJ1-5; D is undetermined. The germline V gene encodes CDR1 LNHDA and CDR2 SQIVND (reference sequence). This CDR3 is 13 amino acids long. V lost 7 bases to trimming and J lost 3 bases, with 10 bases between them. The CDR3 nucleotides are TGTGCCAGTAACCCAGGCCCCAATCAGCCCCAGCATTTT. The encoded protein is CASNPGPNQPQHF.

Many counts were recorded for this clone. The V call is TRBV7-9, the J call TRBJ2-3; D uncertain. The CDR3 totals 11 residues. Germline CDR1 and CDR2: SEHNR and FQNEAQ (reference sequence). The ends were cut back, 1 base at V and 9 bases at J, with 5 bases in the middle. Here the CDR3 DNA reads TGTGCCAGCAGCTTAGGGGCAACGCAGTATTTT. It encodes CASSLGATQYF.

This chain joins TRBV6-5 and TRBJ1-3, with D hard to call. The germline V gene encodes CDR1 MNHEY and CDR2 SVGAGI. Deletions cut 0 bases from V and 0 bases from J, with 9 bases between. The CDR3 extends over 16 amino acids. The CDR3 DNA reads as TGTGCCAGCAGTTACTCGATTGGACTCTCTGGAAACACCATATATTTT. Its translation: CASSYSIGLSGNTIYF.

For the CDR3, the DNA is TGTGCCAGCAGCGTTCGATCTAGCGGGAGGTTTAATGAGCAGTTCTTC. This gives the protein CASSVRSSGRFNEQFF. The chain recombines TRBV3-1 (or the pseudogene TRBV3-2) with TRBJ2-1; TRBD2 matches 11 bases. J was trimmed by 7 bases and V by 5 bases; bases with no gene match: 10. The CDR3 totals 16 residues. Germline CDR1 is LGHDT and CDR2 is YNNKEL (reference sequence).

V and J are TRBV2 and TRBJ1-1, with 7 nucleotides matching TRBD1. CDR1 is SNHLY, CDR2 FYNNEI, per germline. The CDR3 spans 16 residues. V shed 6 bases and J 1 base; nucleotides not matched to a gene: 11. Written as DNA, the CDR3 is TGTGCCAGCAGGGAACCCCGGGACAGTCAGAACACTGAAGCTTTCTTT. This codes for CASREPRDSQNTEAFF.